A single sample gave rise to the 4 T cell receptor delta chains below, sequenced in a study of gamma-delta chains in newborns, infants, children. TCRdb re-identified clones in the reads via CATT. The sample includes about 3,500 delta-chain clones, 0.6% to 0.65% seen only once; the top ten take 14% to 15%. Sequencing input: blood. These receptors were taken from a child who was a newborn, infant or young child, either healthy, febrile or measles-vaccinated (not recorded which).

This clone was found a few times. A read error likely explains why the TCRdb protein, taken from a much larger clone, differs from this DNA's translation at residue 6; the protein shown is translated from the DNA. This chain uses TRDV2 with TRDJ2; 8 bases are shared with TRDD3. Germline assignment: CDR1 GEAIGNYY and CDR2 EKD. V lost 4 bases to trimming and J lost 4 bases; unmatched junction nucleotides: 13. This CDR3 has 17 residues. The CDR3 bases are TGTGCCTGTGATCGACCGGGGGATATAGAAAAGACAGCACAACTCTTCTTT. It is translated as CACDRPGDIEKTAQLFF.

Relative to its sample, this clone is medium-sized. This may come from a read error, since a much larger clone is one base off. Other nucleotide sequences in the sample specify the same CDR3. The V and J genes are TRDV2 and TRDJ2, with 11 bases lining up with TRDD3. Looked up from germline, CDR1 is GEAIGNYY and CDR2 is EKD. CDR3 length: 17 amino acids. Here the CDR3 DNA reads TGTGCTTGTGACACCGTACTGGGGGATACTTTGACAGCACAACTCTTCTTT. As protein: CACDTVLGDTLTAQLFF.

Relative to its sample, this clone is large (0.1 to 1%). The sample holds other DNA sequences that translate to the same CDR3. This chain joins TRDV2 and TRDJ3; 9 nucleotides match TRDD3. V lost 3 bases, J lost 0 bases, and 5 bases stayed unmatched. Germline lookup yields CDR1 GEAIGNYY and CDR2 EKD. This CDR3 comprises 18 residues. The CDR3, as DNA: TGTGCCTGTGACGTACTGGGGGAAAGCTCCTGGGACACCCGACAGATGTTTTTC. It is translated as CACDVLGESSWDTRQMFF.

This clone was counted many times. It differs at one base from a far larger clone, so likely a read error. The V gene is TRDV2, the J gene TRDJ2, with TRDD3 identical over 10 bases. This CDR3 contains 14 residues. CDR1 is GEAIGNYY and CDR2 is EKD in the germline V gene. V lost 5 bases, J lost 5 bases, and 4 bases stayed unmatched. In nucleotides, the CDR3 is TGTGCCTGTGGCGTACTGGGGGATACAGCACAACTCTTCTTT. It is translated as CACGVLGDTAQLFF.